Below, 15 T cell receptor beta chains from the same sample are listed, as sequenced in a study of metastatic and nonmetastatic thyroid tumors. TCRdb recomputed clones from the PCR reads via MiXCR. In the table there are about 40,000 clones, around 17% of which are singletons. Ahead of thyroid surgery, no patient had received treatment of any kind. The sequenced material came from blood. Source of these receptors: a female donor with papillary thyroid cancer or a benign thyroid nodule (not recorded which). Some clones in this sample may be carry-over from other donors' samples.

This clone was found many times. J is TRBJ1-5 and V is TRBV19; TRBD1 matches at 8 bases. J was trimmed by 1 base and V by 1 base; bases with no gene match: 6. The CDR3 is made up of 17 amino acids. Germline loops: CDR1 LNHDA, CDR2 SQIVND (reference sequence). The CDR3 DNA reads as TGTGCCAGTAGTATAGGGCGACAGGGGAGGAGCAATCAGCCCCAGCATTTT. This translates into CASSIGRQGRSNQPQHF.

This clone was counted at least ten times. The CDR3 coding sequence is TGTGCCAGCAGGGGGACTAGCGGGATCTACGAGCAGTACTTC. Translated: CASRGTSGIYEQYF. This sequence joins TRBV28 and TRBJ2-7; 13 positions agree with TRBD2. This CDR3 is 14 amino acids long. Germline lookup yields CDR1 MDHEN and CDR2 SYDVKM. J was trimmed by 3 bases and V by 6 bases; bases with no gene match: 2.

Of note for this clone: A read error is possible here, since a much larger clone lies one base away. V gene TRBV3-1 combines with J gene TRBJ2-5; 11 bases agree with TRBD2. This CDR3 has 15 amino acids. V lost 3 bases, J lost 2 bases, and 2 bases stayed unmatched. The germline V gene has CDR1 LGHDT and CDR2 YNNKEL (reference sequence). The CDR3 loop reads CASSHLAGGQETQYF. The DNA of the CDR3 is TGTGCCAGCAGCCATCTAGCGGGAGGACAAGAGACCCAGTACTTC.

In its sample, this clone was seen many times. The J gene is TRBJ1-4, the V gene TRBV3-1; D is unclear. The CDR3 has 15 amino acids. V lost 1 base and J lost 6, with 12 bases in between. Per germline, CDR1 LGHDT and CDR2 YNNKEL (reference sequence). DNA of the CDR3: TGTGCCAGCAGCCAAGCCCAAAGGGATCATGAAAAACTGTTTTTT. Translating gives CASSQAQRDHEKLFF.

This clone was observed at least ten times. The chain links TRBV3-1 to TRBJ2-2; D is uncertain. Germline CDR1 LGHDT, CDR2 YNNKEL (reference sequence). V lost 0 bases and J 1 base, leaving 6 bases between the germline ends. This CDR3 is built from 15 residues. CDR3 sequence: CASSQDFRNTGELFF. As DNA, the CDR3 is TGTGCCAGCAGCCAAGATTTCCGGAACACCGGGGAGCTGTTTTTT.

Comments on this clone: A read error is possible here, since a much larger clone lies one base away. Other DNA sequences in this specimen translate into the identical CDR3. V usage is TRBV20-1 and J usage is TRBJ2-6, with D possibly being TRBD1 or TRBD2 (5 bases each). The length of the CDR3 is 13 residues. CDR1 is DFQATT, CDR2 SNEGSKA, per germline (reference sequence). This CDR3 is CSASIIGANVLTF. In DNA form, the CDR3 reads TGCAGTGCTTCGATTATCGGGGCCAACGTCTTGACTTTC.

This clone was recorded at least ten times. The genes are TRBV5-4 and TRBJ1-6, with D possibly TRBD1 on 5 matching bases. The germline V gene encodes CDR1 SGHNT and CDR2 YYREEE (reference sequence). The CDR3 spans 14 residues. The germline V and J ends were trimmed by 4 bases and 4 bases, with 9 bases remaining between them. The CDR3 protein is CASSIDRYNSPLHF. CDR3 in DNA: TGTGCCAGCAGCATCGACAGATATAATTCACCCCTCCACTTT.

This clone has just a few counts. The rearrangement links TRBV24-1 to TRBJ1-2, with a tentative D call TRBD1 (6 bases). Germline V lookup: CDR1 KGHDR, CDR2 SFDVKD. V lost 5 bases and J 3 bases, leaving 24 bases between the germline ends. This CDR3 region has 18 residues. The CDR3 sequence: CATSVRGTPLFLDYGYTF. In DNA, the CDR3 is TGTGCCACCAGTGTGAGAGGGACACCTTTGTTTCTTGACTATGGCTACACCTTC.

The table lists this clone with many counts. The sample has other DNA sequences that encode this CDR3 too. V usage is TRBV25-1 and J usage is TRBJ2-1; D might be TRBD2 (6 bases). The CDR3 runs 15 residues. From germline, CDR1 is MGHDK and CDR2 SYGVNS. The V and J ends lost 8 bases and 6 bases respectively, with 20 bases between them. This chain's CDR3 is CASQRLGRPVNEQFF. CDR3 bases: TGTGCCAGCCAGCGACTAGGACGACCGGTCAATGAGCAGTTCTTC.

The chain has TRBV7-3 and TRBJ2-7, with 8 bases lining up with TRBD2. V lost 5 bases, J lost 4 bases, and 10 bases stayed unmatched. This CDR3 has 15 amino acids. Germline CDR1 is SGHTA and CDR2 is FQGTGA. The CDR3 loop is CASSPSGGPGYEQYF. The CDR3 coding sequence is TGTGCCAGCAGCCCCTCGGGAGGGCCGGGGTACGAGCAGTACTTC.

This clone was counted at least ten times. The gene calls are TRBV6-5 and TRBJ2-1; perhaps TRBD2 as D (7 bases). Trimming left V 1 base short and J 5 bases short, with 12 bases between. CDR3 size: 15 residues. Germline CDR1 is MNHEY and CDR2 is SVGAGI. The CDR3 here is CASSYWGGGHNEQFF. DNA for the CDR3: TGTGCCAGCAGTTACTGGGGGGGGGGGCACAATGAGCAGTTCTTC.

This chain connects TRBV5-1 to TRBJ1-1; 7 bases align to TRBD1. Germline V gives CDR1 SGHRS, CDR2 YFSETQ. J was trimmed by 4 bases and V by 3 bases; bases with no gene match: 6. CDR3 length equals 14 residues. This CDR3 is CASSSSPGGTEAFF. The CDR3, as DNA: TGCGCCAGCAGCTCCTCCCCAGGGGGCACTGAAGCTTTCTTT.

This clone appeared a few times. One end of the junction does not line up with germline, which may come from a read error. The chain couples TRBV12-3 or TRBV12-4 to TRBJ2-2; TRBD2 might be the D (5 bases). There are 14 residues in the CDR3. DNA of the CDR3: TGTGCCAGAAGTTTACAGTCGAACACCGGGGAGCTGTTCTTT. Its protein is CARSLQSNTGELFF.

This chain connects TRBV18 to TRBJ1-6; 9 nucleotides line up with TRBD1. J lost 9 bases, V lost 6 bases, and 3 bases had no gene match. This CDR3 region has 13 residues. CDR1 and CDR2 from the germline V gene are KGHSH and LQKENI. The CDR3 sequence is CASSDRGSSPLHF. The DNA for the CDR3 is TGTGCCAGCTCGGACAGGGGTAGTTCACCCCTCCACTTT. The whole variable domain, remainder taken from reference TRBV18 and TRBJ1-6, is NAGVMQNPRHLVRRRGQEARLRCSPMKGHSHVYWYRQLPEEGLKFMVYLQKENIIDESGMPKERFSAEFPKEGPSILRIQQVVRGDSAAYFCASSDRGSSPLHFGNGTRLTVT.

There are a few counts of this clone. This may be a read error: a much more frequent sequence differs by one nucleotide. In the same sample, other DNA sequences code for this CDR3. The J gene is TRBJ2-5, the V gene TRBV5-1; D remains unclear. Looked up from germline, CDR1 is SGHRS and CDR2 is YFSETQ. The CDR3 extends over 13 amino acids. V shed 2 bases and J shed 5 bases, with 10 bases lying between them. The CDR3 spells CASSFRAVETQYF. The DNA for the CDR3 is TGCGCCAGCAGCTTTAGGGCGGTGGAGACCCAGTACTTC.